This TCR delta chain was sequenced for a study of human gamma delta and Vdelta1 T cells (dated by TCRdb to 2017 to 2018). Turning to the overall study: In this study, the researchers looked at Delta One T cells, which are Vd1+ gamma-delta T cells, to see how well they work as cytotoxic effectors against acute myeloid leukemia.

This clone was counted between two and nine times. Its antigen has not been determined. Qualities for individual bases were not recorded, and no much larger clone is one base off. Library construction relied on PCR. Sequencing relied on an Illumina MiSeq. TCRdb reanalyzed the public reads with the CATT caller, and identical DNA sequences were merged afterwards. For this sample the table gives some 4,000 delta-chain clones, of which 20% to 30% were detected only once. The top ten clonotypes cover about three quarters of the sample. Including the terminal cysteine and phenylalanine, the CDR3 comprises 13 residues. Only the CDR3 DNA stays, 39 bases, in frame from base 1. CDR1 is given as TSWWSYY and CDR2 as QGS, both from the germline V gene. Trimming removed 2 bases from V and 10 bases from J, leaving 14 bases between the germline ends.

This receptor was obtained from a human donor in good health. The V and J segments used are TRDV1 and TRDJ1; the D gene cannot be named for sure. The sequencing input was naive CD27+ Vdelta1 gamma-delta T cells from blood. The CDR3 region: CALGESLLSRLIF. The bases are TGTGCTCTTGGGGAATCCCTCCTTTCTAGACTCATCTTT.